This T cell receptor beta chain appears in the sequencing data of a study of Tregs in tolerant kidney transplant recipients. Unstimulated Tregs (CD4+CD25+CD127-) and CD4+CD25- non-Tregs were sorted from PBMCs. Concerning this clone itself: Antigen unknown.

The study, taken as a whole, reports: Few patients were studied, so findings need validation in larger groups. Biological reproducibility was not directly addressed in this study.

Produced via immunoSEQ multiplex PCR; TCRdb's table is partial and in-frame only. This sample has fewer than 70,000 clones; over 70% occur once, and the top ten carry roughly 5%. The sequencing sample was made of CD4+ T cells from blood. This TCR was recovered from a human donor in good health.

CDR3: CASSVRGQQNYNEQFF. CDR3 bases: TGTGCCAGCAGCGTCAGAGGACAGCAGAATTACAATGAGCAGTTCTTC. The genes are TRBV9 and TRBJ2-1, with D possibly being TRBD1 (6 bases). The V gene's germline CDR1 is SGDLS and CDR2 YYNGEE. The CDR3 contains 16 residues. Trimming removed 2 bases from V and 4 bases from J, with 16 bases in between.